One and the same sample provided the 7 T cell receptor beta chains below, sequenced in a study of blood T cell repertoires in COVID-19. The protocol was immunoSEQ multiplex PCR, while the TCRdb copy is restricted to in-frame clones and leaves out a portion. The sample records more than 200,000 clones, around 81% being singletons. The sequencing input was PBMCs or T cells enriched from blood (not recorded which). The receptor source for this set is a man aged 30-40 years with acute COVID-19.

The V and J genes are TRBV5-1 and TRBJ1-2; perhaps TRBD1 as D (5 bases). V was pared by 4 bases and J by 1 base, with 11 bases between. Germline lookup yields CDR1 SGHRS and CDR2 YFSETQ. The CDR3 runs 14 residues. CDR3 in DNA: TGCGCCAGCAGCCCATGGCAGGGTAACTATGGCTACACCTTC. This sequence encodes CASSPWQGNYGYTF.

CDR3 nucleotides: TGTGCCAGCAGCCGGGTATGGAACACTGAAGCTTTCTTT. It translates to CASSRVWNTEAFF. The chain joins TRBV6-5 to TRBJ1-1; unclear D gene. Trimming pared 6 bases from V and 1 base from J, leaving 9 bases between. Germline CDR1 and CDR2: MNHEY and SVGAGI. The CDR3 loop spans 13 amino acids.

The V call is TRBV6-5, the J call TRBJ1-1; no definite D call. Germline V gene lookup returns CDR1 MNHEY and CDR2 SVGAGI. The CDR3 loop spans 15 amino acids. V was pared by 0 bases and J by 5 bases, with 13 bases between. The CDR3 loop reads CASSYSAGVDTEAFF. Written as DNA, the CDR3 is TGTGCCAGCAGTTACTCAGCGGGAGTAGATACTGAAGCTTTCTTT.

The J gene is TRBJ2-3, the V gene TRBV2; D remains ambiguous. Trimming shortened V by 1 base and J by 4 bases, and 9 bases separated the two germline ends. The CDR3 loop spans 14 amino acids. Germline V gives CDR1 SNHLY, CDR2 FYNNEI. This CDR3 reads CASSEELISDTQYF. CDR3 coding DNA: TGTGCCAGCAGTGAAGAACTTATATCAGATACGCAGTATTTT.

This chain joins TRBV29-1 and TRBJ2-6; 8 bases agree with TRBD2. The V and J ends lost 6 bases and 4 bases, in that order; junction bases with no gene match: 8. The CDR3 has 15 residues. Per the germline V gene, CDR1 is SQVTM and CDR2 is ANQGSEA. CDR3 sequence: CSVREGGLGANVLTF. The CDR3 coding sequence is TGCAGCGTCCGGGAGGGAGGGCTCGGGGCCAACGTCCTGACTTTC.

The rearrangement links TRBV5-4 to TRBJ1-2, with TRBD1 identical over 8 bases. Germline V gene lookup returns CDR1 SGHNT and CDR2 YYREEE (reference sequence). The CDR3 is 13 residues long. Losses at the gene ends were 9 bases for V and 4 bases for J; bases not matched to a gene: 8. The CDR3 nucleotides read TGTGCCATCAAGGACAGGGCCGTCTATGGCTACACCTTC. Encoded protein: CAIKDRAVYGYTF. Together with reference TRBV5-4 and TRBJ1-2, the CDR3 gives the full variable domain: ETGVTQSPTHLIKTRGQQVTLRCSSQSGHNTVSWYQQALGQGPQFIFQYYREEENGRGNFPPRFSGLQFPNYSSELNVNALELDDSALYLCAIKDRAVYGYTFGSGTRLTVV.

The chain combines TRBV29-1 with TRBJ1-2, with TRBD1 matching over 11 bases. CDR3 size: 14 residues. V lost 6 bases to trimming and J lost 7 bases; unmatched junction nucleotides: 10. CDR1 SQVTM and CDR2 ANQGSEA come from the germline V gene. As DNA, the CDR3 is TGCAGCGTCGAGGGACAGGGGGTGTCAAGTGGCTACACCTTC. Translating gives CSVEGQGVSSGYTF.